A single sample is the source of the 27 T cell receptor beta chains below, sequenced in a study of metastatic and nonmetastatic thyroid tumors. Every patient was untreated before thyroid surgery. TCRdb re-analyzed the PCR reads through MiXCR. The sample consists of about 35,000 clones, 15% to 20% of them appearing once. The sequencing sample was made of blood. The receptors shown here come from a female donor with papillary thyroid cancer or a benign thyroid nodule (not recorded which). Some clones in this sample may be carry-over from other donors' samples.

This sequence joins TRBV6-1 and TRBJ1-5; D is unclear. The CDR3 runs to 15 residues. Per germline, CDR1 MNHNS and CDR2 SASEGT. The V gene lost 5 bases and the J gene lost 2 bases, with 13 bases spanning the gap. The DNA for the CDR3 is TGTGCCAGCAGTCCCTTGACATGGGGCAATCAGCCCCAGCATTTT. This sequence encodes CASSPLTWGNQPQHF.

This clone has ten or more counts. The chain joins TRBV12-3 or TRBV12-4 to TRBJ1-1; the D gene is possibly TRBD1 (6 bases). V was cut by 5 bases and J by 2 bases, with 15 bases left in between. CDR3 length: 15 residues. CDR3 in amino acids: CASSLHGGQNTEAFF. The CDR3 DNA is TGTGCCAGCAGTCTCCACGGGGGGCAAAACACTGAAGCTTTCTTT.

At least ten counts were recorded for this clone. V gene TRBV20-1 combines with J gene TRBJ2-3; D possibly matches TRBD1 or TRBD2 (5 bases each). V lost 3 bases, J lost 4 bases, and 17 bases lay in between. In germline, CDR1 is DFQATT, CDR2 SNEGSKA (reference sequence). CDR3 length: 15 residues. The CDR3 reads CSASPGTRSSDTQYF. The CDR3 bases are TGCAGTGCTAGTCCCGGGACGCGGAGCTCAGATACGCAGTATTTT.

The CDR3 DNA is TGCAGTGCTAGAGATCGGCAGGGGAGGTCTGGCTACACCTTC. Residues: CSARDRQGRSGYTF. The V call is TRBV20-1, the J call TRBJ1-2, with D possibly being TRBD1 (6 bases). V was pared by 0 bases and J by 7 bases, with 15 bases between. The CDR3 covers 14 residues. Looked up from germline, CDR1 is DFQATT and CDR2 is SNEGSKA (reference sequence).

This clone came up many times. The V gene is TRBV29-1, the J gene TRBJ1-2; D is perhaps TRBD1 (6 bases). The CDR3 is 14 amino acids. Germline V gene sequence: CDR1 SQVTM, CDR2 ANQGSEA. V lost 0 bases and J 5 bases, leaving 13 bases between the germline ends. The CDR3 sequence is CSVEDPGTSYGYTF. The CDR3 nucleotides are TGCAGCGTTGAAGATCCGGGGACATCTTATGGCTACACCTTC. The whole variable domain, remainder taken from reference TRBV29-1 and TRBJ1-2, is SAVISQKPSRDICQRGTSLTIQCQVDSQVTMMFWYRQQPGQSLTLIATANQGSEATYESGFVIDKFPISRPNLTFSTLTVSNMSPEDSSIYLCSVEDPGTSYGYTFGSGTRLTVV.

A note on this clone: A much more abundant neighbour one base away suggests this may be a read error. The J gene is TRBJ2-5, the V gene TRBV7-9; TRBD2 agrees at 7 bases. Germline-derived CDR1 and CDR2 are SEHNR and FQNEAQ (reference sequence). The length of the CDR3 is 14 residues. CDR3 nucleotide sequence: TGTGCCAGCAGCCTCCTGGGGACTAAAGAGACCCACTACTTC. As protein: CASSLLGTKETHYF.

This clone has a count of ten or more. The chain employs TRBV29-1 and TRBJ1-1; maybe TRBD1 (5 bases). Looked up from germline, CDR1 is SQVTM and CDR2 is ANQGSEA. The CDR3 is 13 residues long. The germline V and J ends were trimmed by 5 bases and 5 bases, with 15 bases remaining between them. CDR3 in amino acids: CSVTVGGGTEAFF. The CDR3 bases are TGCAGCGTTACCGTCGGGGGGGGGACTGAAGCTTTCTTT.

This clone was recorded many times. The chain couples TRBV11-3 to TRBJ1-1; 10 bases map to TRBD1. There are 14 residues in the CDR3. J lost 4 bases, V lost 5 bases, and 4 bases had no gene match. Germline V CDR1 and CDR2: SGHNT, YENEEA. The CDR3 protein is CASSAGQGSTEAFF. For the CDR3, the DNA is TGTGCCAGCAGCGCGGGACAGGGGAGCACTGAAGCTTTCTTT. The full variable domain, with the rest looked up from reference TRBV11-3 and TRBJ1-1, is EAGVVQSPRYKIIEKKQPVAFWCNPISGHNTLYWYLQNLGQGPELLIRYENEEAVDDSQLPKDRFSAERLKGVDSTLKIQPAELGDSAVYLCASSAGQGSTEAFFGQGTRLTVV.

This clone was seen at least ten times. The chain carries TRBV7-9 and TRBJ2-7, with a possible D match to TRBD1 (6 bases). Germline V gene lookup returns CDR1 SEHNR and CDR2 FQNEAQ (reference sequence). V gave up 8 bases and J gave up 1 base, with 12 bases separating them. This CDR3 is built from 13 residues. CDR3 nucleotides: TGTGCCAGCGGAAACAGGGCGTCCTACGAGCAGTACTTC. Its translation is CASGNRASYEQYF.

For this clone: Possible read error: a much larger clone is one base away. Other DNA sequences in this specimen translate into the identical CDR3. The J gene is TRBJ1-1, the V gene TRBV20-1; D gene uncertain. CDR3 length: 16 amino acids. Germline loops: CDR1 DFQATT, CDR2 SNEGSKA (reference sequence). The CDR3 sequence is CRRVILLVLENTEAFF. CDR3 DNA sequence: TGCAGGAGGGTCATTCTGTTGGTTCTGGAGAACACTGAAGCTTTCTTT.

This clone was counted at least ten times. The chain has TRBV6-1 and TRBJ1-5, with D perhaps matching TRBD1 (6 bases). V was pared by 7 bases and J by 4 bases, with 14 bases between. The germline V gene has CDR1 MNHNS and CDR2 SASEGT. There are 14 residues in the CDR3. The CDR3 sequence is CASILGRGNQPQHF. The CDR3 bases are TGTGCCAGCATCTTGGGCAGGGGAAATCAGCCCCAGCATTTT.

This clone was seen repeatedly, ten times or more. The V call is TRBV7-3, the J call TRBJ2-3; 8 bases line up with TRBD2. With 3 bases clipped from V and 1 base from J, the junction kept 0 bases outside the gene matches. The germline gives CDR1 SGHTA, CDR2 FQGTGA. This CDR3 is built from 14 residues. This CDR3 reads CASSFSGGTDTQYF. The DNA of the CDR3 is TGTGCCAGCAGCTTTAGCGGGGGCACAGATACGCAGTATTTT.

In regard to this clone: This sequence may be a read error, since a much larger clone differs from it by one base. Other DNA variants within this sample encode the same CDR3. J is TRBJ2-5 and V is TRBV7-3, with TRBD2 as a possible D gene (5 bases). CDR1 is SGHTA and CDR2 is FQGTGA in the germline V gene. Trimming took 5 bases from V and 8 from J, leaving 18 bases between them. This CDR3 is built from 14 residues. The CDR3 protein is CASSLGGGFETQYF. Here the CDR3 DNA reads TGTGCCAGCAGCCTCGGAGGTGGGTTCGAAACCCAGTACTTC. The full variable domain, completed using reference TRBV7-3 and TRBJ2-5, is GAGVSQTPSNKVTEKGKYVELRCDPISGHTALYWYRQSLGQGPEFLIYFQGTGAADDSGLPNDRFFAVRPEGSVSTLKIQRTERGDSAVYLCASSLGGGFETQYFGPGTRLLVL.

This clone was picked up many times. This sequence joins TRBV13 and TRBJ2-1; D is possibly TRBD2 (5 bases). The CDR3 consists of 13 residues. The germline V gene has CDR1 PRHDT and CDR2 FYEKMQ (reference sequence). V lost 3 bases to trimming and J lost 8 bases, with 11 bases between them. The CDR3, as DNA: TGTGCCAGCAGCTTCAGAGGGAGAGATGAGCAGTTCTTC. Protein: CASSFRGRDEQFF. Drawing the rest from reference TRBV13 and TRBJ2-1, the complete variable domain is AAGVIQSPRHLIKEKRETATLKCYPIPRHDTVYWYQQGPGQDPQFLISFYEKMQSDKGSIPDRFSAQQFSDYHSELNMSSLELGDSALYFCASSFRGRDEQFFGPGTRLTVL.

This clone is categorized as medium-sized. V and J are TRBV6-1 and TRBJ1-6; tentative D call: TRBD1 (5 bases). The length of the CDR3 is 13 residues. Germline V gene lookup returns CDR1 MNHNS and CDR2 SASEGT. Between the trimmed V and J ends, which lost 1 base and 10 bases, there was a span of 8 bases. Here the CDR3 DNA reads TGTGCCAGCAGTGAAGGGGACTCGTCACCCCTCCACTTT. Translating gives CASSEGDSSPLHF.

This clone was seen at least ten times. DNA of the CDR3: TGTGCCATCGGCGGGGGGGCTGGAAACACCATATATTTT. Its translation: CAIGGGAGNTIYF. This chain links TRBV10-3 with TRBJ1-3; possible D gene TRBD1, 5 bases. Trimming took 8 bases from V and 2 from J, leaving 10 bases between them. The CDR3 is made up of 13 amino acids. CDR1 ENHRY and CDR2 SYGVKD come from the germline V gene.

In the case of this clone: At the DNA level, this CDR3 is encoded by other sequences in the same sample as well. J is TRBJ2-5 and V is TRBV18; 11 bases are a match to TRBD2. Germline-derived CDR1 and CDR2 are KGHSH and LQKENI. The length of the CDR3 is 18 residues. V gave up 3 bases and J gave up 5 bases; unmatched junction bases: 14. CDR3 DNA sequence: TGTGCCAGCTCACCGCGAGCGCTTAGCGGGAGGGCCGGCGAGACCCAGTACTTC. Translating it yields CASSPRALSGRAGETQYF.

V and J are TRBV9 and TRBJ2-3; D unresolved. In germline, CDR1 is SGDLS, CDR2 YYNGEE. The CDR3 totals 13 residues. Trimming cost V 0 bases and J 3 bases, with 5 bases left between them. The CDR3 nucleotides read TGTGCCAGCAGCGTAGGAAGAACAGATACGCAGTATTTT. It specifies CASSVGRTDTQYF.

This clone has at least ten counts. The chain employs TRBV7-2 and TRBJ2-7; D call uncertain. Germline V gene lookup returns CDR1 SGHTA and CDR2 FQGNSA. The CDR3 has 14 residues. Trimming pared 3 bases from V and 1 base from J, leaving 10 bases between. CDR3 residues: CASSLSELSYEQYF. In DNA, the CDR3 is TGTGCCAGCAGCTTGTCCGAGCTTTCCTACGAGCAGTACTTC.

The V and J genes are TRBV28 and TRBJ1-6, with a weak D call TRBD1 (5 bases). V was trimmed by 2 bases and J by 19 bases, leaving 21 bases between them. Germline-derived CDR1 and CDR2 are MDHEN and SYDVKM. The CDR3 extends over 14 amino acids. In DNA form, the CDR3 reads TGTGCCAGCAGTTTAGGGCAGGGCCATTCACCCCCTCACTTT. Translating gives CASSLGQGHSPPHF.

The genes are TRBV12-3 or TRBV12-4 and TRBJ2-7; tentative D call: TRBD1 (5 bases). Trimming shortened V by 2 bases and J by 6 bases, and 11 bases separated the two germline ends. There are 13 residues in the CDR3. CDR3 sequence: CASSLTRASEQYF. In DNA, the CDR3 is TGTGCCAGCAGTTTAACCAGGGCCAGCGAGCAGTACTTC.

This clone was counted many times. The chain couples TRBV6-5 to TRBJ2-5, with unresolved D. The V end was cut by 0 bases, the J end by 2 bases, with 4 bases between. The germline gives CDR1 MNHEY, CDR2 SVGAGI. The CDR3 length is 13 residues. The CDR3 bases are TGTGCCAGCAGTTACTCCTTTCAAGAGACCCAGTACTTC. It translates to CASSYSFQETQYF.

A few counts support this clone. This may come from a read error, since a much larger clone is one base off. This chain joins TRBV29-1 and TRBJ2-3; D is undetermined. Germline CDR1 and CDR2: SQVTM and ANQGSEA. This CDR3 has 10 amino acids. CDR3 sequence reads: CSYCPGTHYF. CDR3 nucleotides: TGCAGCTACTGTCCGGGTACGCATTATTTT.

This clone is labeled medium-sized. The gene calls are TRBV2 and TRBJ2-1; tentatively, D is TRBD2 (6 bases). Germline V lookup: CDR1 SNHLY, CDR2 FYNNEI. The germline V and J ends were trimmed by 5 bases and 5 bases, with 13 bases remaining between them. CDR3 size: 14 residues. The CDR3 DNA follows: TGTGCCAGCAGTCGGGGCGGGGTGGACAATGAGCAGTTCTTC. The encoded protein is CASSRGGVDNEQFF. Together with reference TRBV2 and TRBJ2-1, the CDR3 gives the full variable domain: EPEVTQTPSHQVTQMGQEVILRCVPISNHLYFYWYRQILGQKVEFLVSFYNNEISEKSEIFDDQFSVERPDGSNFTLKIRSTKLEDSAMYFCASSRGGVDNEQFFGPGTRLTVL.

The rearrangement joins TRBV7-8 to TRBJ2-5, with 8 bases that match TRBD2. Germline V gene data show CDR1 as SGHVS and CDR2 as FQNEAQ. J lost 5 bases, V lost 7 bases, and 9 bases had no gene match. The CDR3 is 14 amino acids. CDR3 amino acids: CASISREVQETQYF. Here the CDR3 DNA reads TGTGCCAGCATCTCGCGGGAGGTCCAGGAGACCCAGTACTTC.

The chain employs TRBV28 and TRBJ1-2, with unresolved D. CDR1 and CDR2 from the germline V gene are MDHEN and SYDVKM. The V gene lost 6 bases and the J gene lost 5 bases, with 22 bases spanning the gap. The CDR3 loop spans 16 amino acids. Here the CDR3 DNA reads TGTGCCAGCAGCTTACAGAGTCAACCGACACCTTATGGCTACACCTTC. Translating it yields CASSLQSQPTPYGYTF.

This clone occurred many times. CDR3 in DNA: TGTGCCTGGAGTGTATTCAGCAATCAGCCCCAGCATTTT. Amino acid sequence: CAWSVFSNQPQHF. The chain links TRBV30 to TRBJ1-5; D unclear. CDR1 is GTSNPN and CDR2 is SVGIG in the germline V gene (reference sequence). This CDR3 region has 13 residues. V lost 0 bases, J lost 1 base, and 4 bases lay in between.